This T cell receptor beta chain was obtained from a study of shared clonotypes between healthy human individuals. Overall study: CD4 naive and memory got three plates each, CD8 naive two, CD8 memory one.

Germline values: CDR1 SQVTM, CDR2 ANQGSEA. The V gene end was trimmed by 8 bases and the J gene end by 5 bases; junction bases not matched to a gene: 22. The CDR3 is made up of 18 amino acids. Profiled with immunoSEQ multiplex PCR; TCRdb holds only in-frame clones, not every one. The table includes 750,000 to 1,000,000 clones, roughly 92% detected once. The study, taken as a whole, reports: Rarefaction analysis demonstrated incomplete sorted-subset sequencing notwithstanding large depth. In contrast to clonotypes shared by all four donors, non-shared clonotypes had lower generation probabilities.

CD8 cells regarded as naive lacked CD45RO, were positively chosen for CCR7, and omitted terminally differentiated effector memory CD45RA+ cells. This clone is a singleton in its sample. The antigen is not known. This rearrangement joins TRBV29-1 to TRBJ1-4; 8 positions match TRBD1. What was sequenced was naive CD8+ T cells sorted from blood. This receptor was taken from a man aged 25 to 40 in good health. The CDR3 spells CSIRLRDLRAGGNEKLFF. CDR3 coding DNA: TGCAGCATCCGACTTCGGGACCTAAGAGCAGGGGGCAATGAAAAACTGTTTTTT.